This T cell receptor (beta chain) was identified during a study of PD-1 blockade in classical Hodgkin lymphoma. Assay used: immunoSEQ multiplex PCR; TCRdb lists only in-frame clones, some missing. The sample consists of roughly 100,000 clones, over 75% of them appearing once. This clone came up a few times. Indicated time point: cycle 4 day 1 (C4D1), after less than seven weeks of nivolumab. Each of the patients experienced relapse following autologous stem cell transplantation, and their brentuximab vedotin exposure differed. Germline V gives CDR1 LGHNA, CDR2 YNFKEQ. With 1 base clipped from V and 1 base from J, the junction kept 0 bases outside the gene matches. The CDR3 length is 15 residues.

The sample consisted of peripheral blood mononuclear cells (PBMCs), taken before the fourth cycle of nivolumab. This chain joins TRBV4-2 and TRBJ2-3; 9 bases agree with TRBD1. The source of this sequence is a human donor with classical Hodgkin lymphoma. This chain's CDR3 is CASSQGQGGTDTQYF. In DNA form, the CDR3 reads TGTGCCAGCAGCCAAGGACAGGGGGGCACAGATACGCAGTATTTT.